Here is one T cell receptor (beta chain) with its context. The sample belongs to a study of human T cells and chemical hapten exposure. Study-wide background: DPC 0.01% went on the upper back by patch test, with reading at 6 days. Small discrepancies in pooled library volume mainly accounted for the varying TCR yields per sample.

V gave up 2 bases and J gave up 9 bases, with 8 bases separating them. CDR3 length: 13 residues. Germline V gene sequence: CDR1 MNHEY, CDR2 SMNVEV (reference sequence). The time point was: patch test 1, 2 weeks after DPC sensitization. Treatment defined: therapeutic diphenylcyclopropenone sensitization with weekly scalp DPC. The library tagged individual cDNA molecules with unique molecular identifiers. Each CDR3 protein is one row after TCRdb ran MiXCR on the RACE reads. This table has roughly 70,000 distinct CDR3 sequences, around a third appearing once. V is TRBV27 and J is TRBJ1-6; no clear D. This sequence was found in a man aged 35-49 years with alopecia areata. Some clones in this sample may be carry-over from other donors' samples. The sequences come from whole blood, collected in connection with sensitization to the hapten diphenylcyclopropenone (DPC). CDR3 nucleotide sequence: TGTGCCAGCAGTTTAAATATTGCTTCACCCCTCCACTTT. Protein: CASSLNIASPLHF.